The source of this TCR beta chain is a study of T cell responses to AZD1222 COVID-19 vaccine (dated by TCRdb to about 2021). For the study in its entirety: AZD1222 recipients given second doses at about 4 weeks or at about 12 weeks were pooled, since spike-specific TCR depth and breadth were not found to differ between the two schedules. Trial participants were enrolled by age into 18-55, 56-69 and 70-plus year subgroups, with roughly 150, 30 and 60 TCR-sequenced participants respectively. A total of just over 230 trial participants underwent TCR sequencing, of whom nearly 210 had received two doses of AZD1222 and 26 had received two doses of the MenACWY control vaccine.

The CDR3 regions of human TCRbeta chains were subjected to immunosequencing. The source study handled its data this way. TCRs in the repertoires were compared against a reference library of SARS-CoV-2-specific TCRs that had been generated with the MIRA antigen-specificity platform. Breadth was defined as the fraction of unique TCRs that were SARS-CoV-2-associated. Depth was defined as the fraction of total T cells that were SARS-CoV-2-associated. Using the MIRA data, every spike-specific TCR was mapped to the spike region that the TCR reacted to and assigned to either a CD4 or a CD8 class. Log10-transformed breadth and depth values were compared by one-way ANOVA with Sidak's multiple comparisons tests. TCRdb obtained this table from immuneACCESS and retained in-frame rearrangements with V and J assigned. These tables miss some clones; where compared with another copy, unresolved V genes account for less than half of the shortfall, and the remainder is unexplained. The V and J calls and clone size are taken from that table; D and trimming were inferred from the DNA. The table for this sample lists some 120,000 clones; roughly nine tenths of them were counted only once. The ten largest clones represent roughly 4.5% of the sample.

The full study reports these points: No day 14 peak-response samples were available, so repertoires were characterized only after the peak T cell response. Reportedly, almost half of the unique spike-specific TCRs recognized epitopes lying outside the regions that are mutated in the B.1.351 and B.1.1.7 variants. Most participants were white British and females outnumbered males, and the authors suggested that clonal diversity may have been underestimated. The whole spike protein was spanned by vaccine-associated CD4 TCRs, and dominant responses were seen in regions 160-218 and 743-854. Conclusions about previously exposed vaccinees were limited because only six AZD1222 recipients were SARS-CoV-2 seropositive at baseline. Spike-specific TCR breadth and depth rose significantly after two AZD1222 doses compared with day 0 and with MenACWY recipients. In the small 56-69-year group, the increase in depth fell short of significance, most likely because of low power.

CDR1 and CDR2 (MNHEY, SVGAGI) derive from the germline V gene. Compared with germline, V lacks 6 bases and J lacks 8 bases; bases without a gene match: 10. The CDR3 has 15 amino acids, counting the end cysteine and phenylalanine. The only DNA kept is the CDR3, 45 bases in frame from the first base. The label giving this sample's time point can be read as: baseline before first vaccination. Samples from vaccinated people were obtained from the UK trials COV001 and COV002, which included a single-blind randomized controlled phase 2/3 trial of AZD1222 (ChAdOx1 nCoV-19) in healthy adults. Trial participant PBMC samples were collected at day 0 and day 28 after the second dose for TCRbeta chain sequencing. Concerning this clone: The antigen it binds to is not known. No much larger clone exists at a distance of one base, and base qualities are not known.

The sequenced sample was peripheral blood, obtained on day 0 of AZD1222 vaccination. The chain is made from TRBV6-5 and TRBJ2-1; 10 nucleotides in the junction match TRBD2. The origin of this receptor is an adult in good health. DNA sequence: TGTGCCAGCAGCCGAGCGGGGGGGCCCTTCGATGAGCAGTTCTTC. It is translated as CASSRAGGPFDEQFF.